This passage covers 16 T cell receptor beta chains from one sample sequenced in a study of response to subunit inactivated influenza vaccine. TCRdb ran MiXCR on the RT-PCR reads and lists one entry per CDR3 protein. The data show around 480,000 distinct CDR3 sequences, with about a tenth seen just once and approximately 12% held by the top ten. The source material was PBMCs from blood, sampled 35 to 45 days after vaccination. These receptors were taken from a man aged 50-59 years who received an inactivated influenza vaccine.

The sample holds many counts of this clonotype. The V and J genes are TRBV5-6 and TRBJ1-4, with TRBD1 as a possible D gene (6 bases). The ends were cut back, 2 bases at V and 0 bases at J, with 11 bases in the middle. Germline V gene sequence: CDR1 SGHDT, CDR2 YYEEEE. This CDR3 contains 16 residues. The CDR3 coding sequence is TGTGCCAGCAGCTTCACGACAGGAGCAACTAATGAAAAACTGTTTTTT. Encoded protein: CASSFTTGATNEKLFF.

This clonotype showed up just a few times. The chain has TRBV9 and TRBJ2-1; 15 positions agree with TRBD2. CDR1 is SGDLS, CDR2 YYNGEE, per germline. After removal of 2 bases from V and 10 bases from J, the junction contained 13 bases not matched to a gene. The CDR3 is 18 amino acids. CDR3 DNA sequence: TGTGCCAGCAGCGTCGAAGGGGGCAAGGGACTAGCGGGAGGCGAGCAGTTCTTC. Protein sequence: CASSVEGGKGLAGGEQFF. Full variable domain (rest looked up from reference TRBV9 and TRBJ2-1): DSGVTQTPKHLITATGQRVTLRCSPRSGDLSVYWYQQSLDQGLQFLIQYYNGEERAKGNILERFSAQQFPDLHSELNLSSLELGDSALYFCASSVEGGKGLAGGEQFFGPGTRLTVL.

The chain has TRBV7-2 and TRBJ2-4; D might be TRBD1 (7 bases). Germline V gives CDR1 SGHTA, CDR2 FQGNSA. The CDR3 covers 14 residues. With 5 bases removed from V and 6 bases from J, the gap between germline ends came to 14 bases. The CDR3 nucleotides read TGTGCCAGCAGCACGACAGGGCGGGGAAACATTCAGTACTTC. This translates into CASSTTGRGNIQYF.

This rearrangement joins TRBV20-1 to TRBJ2-7, with no clear D. The CDR3 sequence is 15 residues long. The germline CDR1 and CDR2 sequences are DFQATT and SNEGSKA (reference sequence). Trimming stripped 0 bases from V and 7 bases from J, with 19 bases between. DNA of the CDR3: TGCAGTGCTAGAGACGGACGATTTGGGTCTCCAGAGCAGTACTTC. Its translation: CSARDGRFGSPEQYF.

This clonotype turned up a few times. The genes are TRBV11-2 and TRBJ2-1; 10 nucleotides align to TRBD2. From germline, CDR1 is SGHAT and CDR2 FQNNGV. The trim removed 0 bases at V and 12 bases at J, leaving 8 bases unmatched. This CDR3 region has 15 residues. This CDR3 reads CASSLELAGTSMQFF. The CDR3 region has the DNA TGTGCCAGCAGCTTAGAACTAGCGGGGACCTCCATGCAGTTCTTC.

The rearrangement links TRBV7-9 to TRBJ2-1, with D possibly being TRBD2 (6 bases). In germline, CDR1 is SEHNR, CDR2 FQNEAQ (reference sequence). The germline V and J ends were trimmed by 5 bases and 6 bases, with 20 bases remaining between them. CDR3 length: 16 residues. CDR3 protein: CASSLRGLGVGNEQFF. DNA of the CDR3: TGTGCCAGCAGCCTCCGGGGGTTAGGGGTTGGCAATGAGCAGTTCTTC.

The rearrangement joins TRBV19 to TRBJ2-1; tentatively, D is TRBD1 (7 bases). Deletions cut 6 bases from V and 3 bases from J, with 18 bases between. The CDR3 is 16 amino acids. CDR1 and CDR2 from the germline V gene are LNHDA and SQIVND (reference sequence). CDR3 in DNA: TGTGCCAGTAGCTCACGGGGGACAGTTCTCTACAATGAGCAGTTCTTC. The encoded protein is CASSSRGTVLYNEQFF.

This clonotype was recorded at least ten times. This rearrangement joins TRBV7-8 to TRBJ2-5, with D tentatively TRBD2 (5 bases). V lost 4 bases to trimming and J lost 5 bases, with 11 bases between them. Germline CDR1 SGHVS, CDR2 FQNEAQ. The CDR3 length is 13 residues. The CDR3 DNA reads as TGTGCCAGCAGCTCCCACGAGCGGGAGACCCAGTACTTC. This encodes CASSSHERETQYF.

The table lists this clonotype with a few counts. The chain is built from TRBV27 and TRBJ2-1; perhaps TRBD2 as D (7 bases). V was cut by 6 bases and J by 7 bases, with 19 bases left in between. CDR1 and CDR2 from the germline V gene are MNHEY and SMNVEV (reference sequence). The CDR3 totals 15 residues. This chain's CDR3 is CASRTSWGGLNEQFF. The DNA of the CDR3 is TGTGCCAGCAGGACGAGCTGGGGGGGCCTGAATGAGCAGTTCTTC.

This clonotype occurred once. In DNA form, the CDR3 reads TGTGCCAGCAGCTTAGAGGGACTAGTTTCGGGGGAGCAGTACTTC. It codes for CASSLEGLVSGEQYF. The chain is built from TRBV7-2 and TRBJ2-7; the match to TRBD2 covers 8 bases. CDR3 length equals 15 residues. Per the germline V gene, CDR1 is SGHTA and CDR2 is FQGNSA. V shed 1 base and J 7 bases; nucleotides not matched to a gene: 9.

The chain uses TRBV30 and TRBJ2-3; 14 bases agree with TRBD2. Trimming removed 6 bases from V and 6 bases from J; junction bases left unmatched: 5. Germline V gene sequence: CDR1 GTSNPN, CDR2 SVGIG (reference sequence). The CDR3 is made up of 14 amino acids. In DNA form, the CDR3 reads TGTGCCTGCGGACTAGCGGGAGGCCGGGATACGCAGTATTTT. Its protein product is CACGLAGGRDTQYF.

The chain is built from TRBV4-3 and TRBJ2-2, with D hard to call. The CDR3 covers 13 residues. The germline gives CDR1 LGHNA, CDR2 YSLEER. Trimming pared 0 bases from V and 7 bases from J, leaving 6 bases between. Here the CDR3 reads CASSQDWGGELFF. CDR3 nucleotides: TGCGCCAGCAGCCAAGATTGGGGCGGGGAGCTGTTTTTT.

The chain joins TRBV28 to TRBJ2-7; D ambiguous. Trimming shortened V by 6 bases and J by 0 bases, and 15 bases separated the two germline ends. CDR1 and CDR2 from the germline V gene are MDHEN and SYDVKM. The CDR3 runs to 15 residues. Written as DNA, the CDR3 is TGTGCCAGCAGCCCAGGACGGAAGAGCTCCTACGAGCAGTACTTC. Translating it yields CASSPGRKSSYEQYF.

This clonotype was seen more than once but under ten times. The rearrangement joins TRBV6-2 or TRBV6-3 to TRBJ1-2, with D possibly matching TRBD1 (6 bases). The germline CDR1 and CDR2 sequences are MNHEY and SVGEGT. V dropped 0 bases and J dropped 3 bases, with 17 bases sitting between them. The CDR3 extends over 17 amino acids. The CDR3 sequence is CASSYSPIWTADYGYTF. For the CDR3, the DNA is TGTGCCAGCAGTTACTCGCCGATTTGGACAGCCGACTATGGCTACACCTTC.

The chain joins TRBV7-9 to TRBJ2-3; TRBD2 matches 9 bases. V trimming: 5 bases; J trimming: 6 bases; junction bases outside the gene matches: 9. Germline V gene sequence: CDR1 SEHNR, CDR2 FQNEAQ (reference sequence). The CDR3 length is 15 residues. The CDR3 DNA reads as TGTGCCAGCAGCCTTAGCGGGGGAAAGGACGATACGCAGTATTTT. It encodes CASSLSGGKDDTQYF. The whole variable domain, filled in from reference TRBV7-9 and TRBJ2-3, reads DTGVSQNPRHKITKRGQNVTFRCDPISEHNRLYWYRQTLGQGPEFLTYFQNEAQLEKSRLLSDRFSAERPKGSFSTLEIQRTEQGDSAMYLCASSLSGGKDDTQYFGPGTRLTVL.

This chain joins TRBV6-2 or TRBV6-3 and TRBJ2-5; no reliable D call. V was trimmed by 2 bases and J by 3 bases, leaving 13 bases between them. The CDR3 extends over 15 amino acids. CDR1 and CDR2 from the germline V gene are MNHEY and SVGEGT. CDR3 coding DNA: TGTGCCAGCAGTTACCCCCTCCGGGCGAAAGAGACCCAGTACTTC. Amino acid sequence: CASSYPLRAKETQYF.